These T cell receptor beta chains were read from a single sample in a study of T cells after yellow fever vaccination. TCRdb re-called the 5' RACE reads through MiXCR, storing one row per CDR3 protein. The sample yields about 260,000 distinct CDR3 sequences, roughly 13% seen once. Sequences were derived from CD4+ T cells sorted from PBMCs, sampled 45 days after the yellow fever booster vaccination. The source of these receptors is a man under 40 who received the YFV17D yellow fever vaccine. The CDR3 runs from the conserved cysteine through the conserved F or W. The order of the fields is D gene, J gene, V gene, clone size, CDR3 DNA, CDR3 protein. A D gene is named only where the DNA matches it firmly. Size is stated for part of the rows, as once, few or many counts, or as a class when the clone is expanded.

d_gene: .
j_gene: TRBJ1-2
v_gene: TRBV4-3
abundance: many
CDR3nt: TGCGCCAGCAGCCAAGATCAAGGCAGGGGACCGTTAGGGGGCTACACCTTC
CDR3aa: CASSQDQGRGPLGGYTF

d_gene: .
j_gene: TRBJ1-4
v_gene: TRBV5-1
abundance: few
CDR3nt: TGCGCCAGCAGCTTGACGGCGGAACCAACTAATGAAAAACTGTTTTTT
CDR3aa: CASSLTAEPTNEKLFF

d_gene: TRBD2
j_gene: TRBJ2-5
v_gene: TRBV7-2
abundance: few
CDR3nt: TGTGCCAGCAGCCCAGCGGGGTGGTACCAAGAGACCCAGTACTTC
CDR3aa: CASSPAGWYQETQYF

d_gene: TRBD1
j_gene: TRBJ2-1
v_gene: TRBV15
abundance: .
CDR3nt: TGTGCCACCTTCAAACCGGGGGACAGGGTAAATGAGCAGTTCTTC
CDR3aa: CATFKPGDRVNEQFF

d_gene: .
j_gene: TRBJ2-3
v_gene: TRBV12-3/TRBV12-4
abundance: .
CDR3nt: TGTGCCAGCACACGCACTTATACGCAGTATTTT
CDR3aa: CASTRTYTQYF

d_gene: .
j_gene: TRBJ1-5
v_gene: TRBV19
abundance: .
CDR3nt: TGTGCCAGTAGTATAGATCAGGCAGAGGGATGGCGACAGCCCCAGCATTTT
CDR3aa: CASSIDQAEGWRQPQHF

d_gene: .
j_gene: TRBJ1-5
v_gene: TRBV12-3/TRBV12-4
abundance: few
CDR3nt: TGTGCCAGCAGCCGAGGGACATTTCAGCCCCAGCATTTT
CDR3aa: CASSRGTFQPQHF

d_gene: TRBD2
j_gene: TRBJ2-1
v_gene: TRBV20-1
abundance: few
CDR3nt: TGCAGTGCTGGCAGGGCCAGACTAGCGCTCTACAATGAGCAGTTCTTC
CDR3aa: CSAGRARLALYNEQFF

d_gene: .
j_gene: TRBJ1-2
v_gene: TRBV7-8
abundance: .
CDR3nt: TGTGCCATGGGCCCTGGGCTTTCCTATGGCTACACCTTC
CDR3aa: CAMGPGLSYGYTF

d_gene: TRBD2
j_gene: TRBJ2-2
v_gene: TRBV4-3
abundance: few
CDR3nt: TGCGCCAGCAGCGCCCGGGTAGCGGGGGGCACCGGGGAGCTGTTTTTT
CDR3aa: CASSARVAGGTGELFF

d_gene: .
j_gene: TRBJ2-1
v_gene: TRBV30
abundance: .
CDR3nt: TGTGCCTGGAGTAAGGGCTACACCCTCTCCTACAATGAGCAGTTCTTC
CDR3aa: CAWSKGYTLSYNEQFF

d_gene: .
j_gene: TRBJ2-2
v_gene: TRBV3-1
abundance: .
CDR3nt: TGTGCCAGCAGCCAAGAACACAGAGGGGAGCTGTTTTTT
CDR3aa: CASSQEHRGELFF

d_gene: TRBD1
j_gene: TRBJ2-3
v_gene: TRBV5-1
abundance: many
CDR3nt: TGCGCCAGCAGCTATTCTTCTCCGGACAGGGGCCTAAATACGCAGTATTTT
CDR3aa: CASSYSSPDRGLNTQYF

d_gene: .
j_gene: TRBJ2-3
v_gene: TRBV6-2/TRBV6-3
abundance: .
CDR3nt: TGTGCCAGCAGACGGGACTCCACAGATACGCAGTATTTT
CDR3aa: CASRRDSTDTQYF

d_gene: .
j_gene: TRBJ2-2
v_gene: TRBV7-2
abundance: few
CDR3nt: TGTGCCAGCAGGAAAGGGGGGAGTCAGATCGGAGAGCTGTTTTTT
CDR3aa: CASRKGGSQIGELFF

d_gene: TRBD1
j_gene: TRBJ2-5
v_gene: TRBV7-2
abundance: once
CDR3nt: TGTTCCAGCAGCTTAGCCCGACAGGGGGGAGAGACCCAGTACTTC
CDR3aa: CSSSLARQGGETQYF

d_gene: TRBD2
j_gene: TRBJ2-7
v_gene: TRBV25-1
abundance: .
CDR3nt: TGTGCCAGCAGTCCGCCGGGACTAGCGGCCTACGAGCAGTACTTC
CDR3aa: CASSPPGLAAYEQYF

d_gene: TRBD2
j_gene: TRBJ2-1
v_gene: TRBV12-3/TRBV12-4
abundance: few
CDR3nt: TGTGCGGAGGGACTAGCGCCTGAGCAGTTCTTC
CDR3aa: CAEGLAPEQFF

d_gene: TRBD2
j_gene: TRBJ2-7
v_gene: TRBV29-1
abundance: few
CDR3nt: TGCAGCGGGAACCTAGCGGGAGGCGAGCAGTACTTC
CDR3aa: CSGNLAGGEQYF

d_gene: .
j_gene: TRBJ2-7
v_gene: TRBV5-6
abundance: few
CDR3nt: TGTGCCAGCAGGGGTCTGGTTGTAAACTCCTACGAGCAGTACTTC
CDR3aa: CASRGLVVNSYEQYF

d_gene: .
j_gene: TRBJ2-3
v_gene: TRBV7-2
abundance: .
CDR3nt: TGTGCCAGCAGCTCCTTGGGACTTCAAGCAGATACGCAGTATTTT
CDR3aa: CASSSLGLQADTQYF

d_gene: TRBD1
j_gene: TRBJ1-6
v_gene: TRBV6-5
abundance: few
CDR3nt: TGTGCCAGCAGTTACAGGACAGGGAATTCACCCCTCCACTTT
CDR3aa: CASSYRTGNSPLHF

d_gene: .
j_gene: TRBJ2-5
v_gene: TRBV11-2
abundance: few
CDR3nt: TGTGCCAGCAGCCGGAGAGTTGAGTTGGAGACCCAGTACTTC
CDR3aa: CASSRRVELETQYF

d_gene: .
j_gene: TRBJ2-2
v_gene: TRBV7-2
abundance: .
CDR3nt: TGTGCCAGCAGCTTAAACGTTCACTCGAACACCGGGGAGCTGTTTTTT
CDR3aa: CASSLNVHSNTGELFF

d_gene: .
j_gene: TRBJ2-2
v_gene: TRBV28
abundance: .
CDR3nt: TGTGCCAGCAGTAGCCCTACCCGGGCCGGGGAGCTGTTTTTT
CDR3aa: CASSSPTRAGELFF

d_gene: TRBD1
j_gene: TRBJ2-6
v_gene: TRBV6-2/TRBV6-3
abundance: .
CDR3nt: TGTGCCAGCAGTTCCATTAGGGACAGGGGGCTTTCTGGGGCCAACGTCCTGACTTTC
CDR3aa: CASSSIRDRGLSGANVLTF

d_gene: TRBD1
j_gene: TRBJ1-2
v_gene: TRBV3-1
abundance: .
CDR3nt: TGTGCCAGCAGCCCAATAAGGGACAGCGCTTATGGCTACACCTTC
CDR3aa: CASSPIRDSAYGYTF

d_gene: .
j_gene: TRBJ2-1
v_gene: TRBV7-9
abundance: .
CDR3nt: TGTGCCAGCAGCTTAGACACTAGTCGCCATGAGCAGTTCTTC
CDR3aa: CASSLDTSRHEQFF

d_gene: TRBD2
j_gene: TRBJ2-1
v_gene: TRBV12-3/TRBV12-4
abundance: .
CDR3nt: TGTGCCAGCAGTTTCACTAGCGGGATCGGCAATGAGCAGTTCTTC
CDR3aa: CASSFTSGIGNEQFF

d_gene: TRBD2
j_gene: TRBJ2-2
v_gene: TRBV20-1
abundance: few
CDR3nt: TGCAGTGCTAGAGAATTAGCGGGAAAATCCGGGGAGCTGTTTTTT
CDR3aa: CSARELAGKSGELFF

d_gene: TRBD1
j_gene: TRBJ2-7
v_gene: TRBV5-1
abundance: .
CDR3nt: TGCGCCAGCAGCTCCCTCCCGGACAGGACGCGAAACGAGCAGTACTTC
CDR3aa: CASSSLPDRTRNEQYF

d_gene: .
j_gene: TRBJ2-1
v_gene: TRBV20-1
abundance: few
CDR3nt: TGCAGTGCTGAGGGGGTTACCAAATACAATGAGCAGTTCTTC
CDR3aa: CSAEGVTKYNEQFF

d_gene: .
j_gene: TRBJ2-1
v_gene: TRBV12-5
abundance: .
CDR3nt: TGTGCTAGTGGCACCATCCCCGGAAAACGGATCAGGACCTACAATGAGCAGTTCTTC
CDR3aa: CASGTIPGKRIRTYNEQFF